The clone carrying this TCR beta chain was picked up many times. Its target is unknown. The entry originates in a study of response to subunit inactivated influenza vaccine. Study-wide findings and caveats: Researchers suggested that each seasonal influenza vaccination recruits few new T cells.

Germline lookup yields CDR1 LGHDT and CDR2 YNNKEL (reference sequence). V dropped 0 bases and J dropped 7; count of bases not matched to a gene: 16. The CDR3 runs to 20 residues. TCRdb passed the RT-PCR reads through MiXCR, listing each CDR3 protein once. The data hold around 180,000 distinct CDR3 sequences, with about 10% observed a single time. The sequences come from non-naive T cells sorted from PBMCs, collected on the day of vaccination. This clonotype was sampled from a man aged 50-59 years who received an inactivated influenza vaccine. The rearrangement links TRBV3-1 to TRBJ2-1; 12 bases are shared with TRBD2. The CDR3 reads CASSQDRLAGGPKSLNEQFF. DNA for the CDR3: TGTGCCAGCAGCCAAGATCGGCTAGCGGGGGGGCCTAAATCCCTAAATGAGCAGTTCTTC.